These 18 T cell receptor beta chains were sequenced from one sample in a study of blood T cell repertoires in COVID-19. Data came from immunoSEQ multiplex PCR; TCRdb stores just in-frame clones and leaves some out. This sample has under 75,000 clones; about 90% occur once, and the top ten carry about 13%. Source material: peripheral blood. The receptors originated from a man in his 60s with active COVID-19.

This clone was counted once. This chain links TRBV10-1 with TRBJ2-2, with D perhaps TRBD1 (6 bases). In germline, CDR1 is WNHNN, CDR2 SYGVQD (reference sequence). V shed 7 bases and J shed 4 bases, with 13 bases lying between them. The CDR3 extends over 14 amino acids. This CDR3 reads CASMDSPSTGELFF. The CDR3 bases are TGCGCCAGCATGGACAGTCCGAGCACCGGGGAGCTGTTTTTT.

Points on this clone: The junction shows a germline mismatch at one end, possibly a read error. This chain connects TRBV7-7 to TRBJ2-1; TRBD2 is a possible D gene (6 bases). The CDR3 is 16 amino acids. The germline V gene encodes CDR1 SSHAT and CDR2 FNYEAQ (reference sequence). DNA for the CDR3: TGTGCTAGCAGCACGGGACTCCCGAGCTCCTACAATGAGCAGTTCTTC. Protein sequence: CASSTGLPSSYNEQFF.

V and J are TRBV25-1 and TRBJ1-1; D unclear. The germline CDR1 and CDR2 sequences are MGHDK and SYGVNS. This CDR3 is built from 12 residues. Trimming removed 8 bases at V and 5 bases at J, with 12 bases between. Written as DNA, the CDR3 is TGTGCCAGCCACAGTGCGGGGACTGAAGCTTTCTTT. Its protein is CASHSAGTEAFF. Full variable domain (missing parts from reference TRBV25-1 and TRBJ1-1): EADIYQTPRYLVIGTGKKITLECSQTMGHDKMYWYQQDPGMELHLIHYSYGVNSTEKGDLSSESTVSRIRTEHFPLTLESARPSHTSQYLCASHSAGTEAFFGQGTRLTVV.

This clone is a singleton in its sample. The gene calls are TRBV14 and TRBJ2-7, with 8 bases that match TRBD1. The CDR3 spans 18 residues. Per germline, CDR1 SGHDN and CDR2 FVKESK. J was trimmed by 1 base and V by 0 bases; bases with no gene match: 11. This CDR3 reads CASSQDARRRTGSYEQYF. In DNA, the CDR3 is TGTGCCAGCAGCCAAGATGCCCGCCGGCGGACAGGGTCCTACGAGCAGTACTTC.

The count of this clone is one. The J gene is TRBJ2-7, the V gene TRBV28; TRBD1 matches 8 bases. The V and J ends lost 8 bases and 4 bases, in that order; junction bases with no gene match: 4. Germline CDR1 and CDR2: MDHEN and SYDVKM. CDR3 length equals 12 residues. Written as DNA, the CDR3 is TGTGCCAGCCTGGACAGGGCTTACGAGCAGTACTTC. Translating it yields CASLDRAYEQYF. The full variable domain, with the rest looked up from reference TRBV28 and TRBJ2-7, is DVKVTQSSRYLVKRTGEKVFLECVQDMDHENMFWYRQDPGLGLRLIYFSYDVKMKEKGDIPEGYSVSREKKERFSLILESASTNQTSMYLCASLDRAYEQYFGPGTRLTVT.

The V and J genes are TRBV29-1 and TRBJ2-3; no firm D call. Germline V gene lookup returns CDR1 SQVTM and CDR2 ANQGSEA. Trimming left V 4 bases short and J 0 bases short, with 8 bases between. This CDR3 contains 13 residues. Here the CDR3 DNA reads TGCAGCGTTGTTTTTTCTAGCACAGATACGCAGTATTTT. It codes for CSVVFSSTDTQYF.

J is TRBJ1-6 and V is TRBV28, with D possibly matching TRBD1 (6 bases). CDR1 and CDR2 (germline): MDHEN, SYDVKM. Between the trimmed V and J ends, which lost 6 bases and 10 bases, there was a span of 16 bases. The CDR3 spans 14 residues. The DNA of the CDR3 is TGTGCCAGCAGCTCAACAGGGCGCGGCTCACCCCTCCACTTT. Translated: CASSSTGRGSPLHF.

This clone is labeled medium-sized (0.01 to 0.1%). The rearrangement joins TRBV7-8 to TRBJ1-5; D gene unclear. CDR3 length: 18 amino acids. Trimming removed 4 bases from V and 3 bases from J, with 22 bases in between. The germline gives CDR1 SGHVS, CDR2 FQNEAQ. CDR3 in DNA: TGTGCCAGCAGCTCCACTGAGCGGAGGGTAGGTTTCAATCAGCCCCAGCATTTT. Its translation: CASSSTERRVGFNQPQHF. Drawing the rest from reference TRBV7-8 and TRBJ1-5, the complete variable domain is GAGVSQSPRYKVAKRGQDVALRCDPISGHVSLFWYQQALGQGPEFLTYFQNEAQLDKSGLPSDRFFAERPEGSVSTLKIQRTQQEDSAVYLCASSSTERRVGFNQPQHFGDGTRLSIL.

CDR3 bases: TGTGCCAGCAGTTTTGGCCTTGAGGCTAGCACAGATACGCAGTATTTT. Translating it yields CASSFGLEASTDTQYF. This chain uses TRBV28 with TRBJ2-3; D unresolved. Germline CDR1 MDHEN, CDR2 SYDVKM. V gave up 3 bases and J gave up 0 bases, with 13 bases separating them. This CDR3 has 16 residues.

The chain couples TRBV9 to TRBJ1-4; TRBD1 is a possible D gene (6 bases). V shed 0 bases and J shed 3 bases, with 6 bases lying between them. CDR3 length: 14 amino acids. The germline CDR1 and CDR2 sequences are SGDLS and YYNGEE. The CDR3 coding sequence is TGTGCCAGCAGCGTAGAGGGGGCTAATGAAAAACTGTTTTTT. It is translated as CASSVEGANEKLFF.

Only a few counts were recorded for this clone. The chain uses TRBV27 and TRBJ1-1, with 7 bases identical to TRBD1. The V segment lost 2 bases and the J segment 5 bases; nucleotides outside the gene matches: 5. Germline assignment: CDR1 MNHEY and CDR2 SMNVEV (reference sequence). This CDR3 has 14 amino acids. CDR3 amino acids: CASSLGQGVTEAFF. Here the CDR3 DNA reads TGTGCCAGCAGTTTAGGGCAGGGGGTAACTGAAGCTTTCTTT.

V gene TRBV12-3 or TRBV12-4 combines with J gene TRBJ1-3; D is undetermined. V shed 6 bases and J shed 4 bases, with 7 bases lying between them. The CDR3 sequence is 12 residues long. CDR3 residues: CASSMQGNTIYF. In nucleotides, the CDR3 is TGTGCCAGCAGCATGCAGGGAAACACCATATATTTT.

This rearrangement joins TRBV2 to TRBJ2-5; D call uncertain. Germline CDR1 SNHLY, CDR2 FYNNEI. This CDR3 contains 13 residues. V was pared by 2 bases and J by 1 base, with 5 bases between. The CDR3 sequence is CASSESVQETQYF. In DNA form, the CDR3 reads TGTGCCAGCAGTGAATCGGTCCAAGAGACCCAGTACTTC.

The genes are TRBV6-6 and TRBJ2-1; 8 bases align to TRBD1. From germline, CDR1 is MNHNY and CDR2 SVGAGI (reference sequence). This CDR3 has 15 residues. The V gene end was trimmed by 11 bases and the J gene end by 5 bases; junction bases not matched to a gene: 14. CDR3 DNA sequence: TGTGCCGTATCGGGACAGGCTAAAATTAACAATGAGCAGTTCTTC. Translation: CAVSGQAKINNEQFF.

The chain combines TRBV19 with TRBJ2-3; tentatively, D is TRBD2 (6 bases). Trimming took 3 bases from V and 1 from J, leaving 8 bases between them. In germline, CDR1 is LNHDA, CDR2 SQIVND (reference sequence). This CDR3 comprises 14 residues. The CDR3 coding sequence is TGTGCCAGTAGTATCCCTAGCGGCACAGATACGCAGTATTTT. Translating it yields CASSIPSGTDTQYF. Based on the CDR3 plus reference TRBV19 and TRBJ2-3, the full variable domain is DGGITQSPKYLFRKEGQNVTLSCEQNLNHDAMYWYRQDPGQGLRLIYYSQIVNDFQKGDIAEGYSVSREKKESFPLTVTSAQKNPTAFYLCASSIPSGTDTQYFGPGTRLTVL.

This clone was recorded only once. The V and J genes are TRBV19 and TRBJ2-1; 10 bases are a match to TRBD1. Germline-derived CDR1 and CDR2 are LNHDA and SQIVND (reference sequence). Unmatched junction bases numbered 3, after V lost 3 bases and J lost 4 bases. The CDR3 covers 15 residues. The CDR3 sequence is CASSIGTGVYNEQFF. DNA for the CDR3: TGTGCCAGTAGTATCGGGACAGGGGTTTACAATGAGCAGTTCTTC.

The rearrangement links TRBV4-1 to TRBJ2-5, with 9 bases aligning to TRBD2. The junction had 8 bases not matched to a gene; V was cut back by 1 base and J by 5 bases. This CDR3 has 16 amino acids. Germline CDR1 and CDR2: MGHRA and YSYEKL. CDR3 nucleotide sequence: TGCGCCAGCAGCCAAGGTCTCGCGGGGGGGCCGGAGACCCAGTACTTC. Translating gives CASSQGLAGGPETQYF.

CDR3 DNA sequence: TGTGCCAGCAGTCCAGGGGGTGAGACTGAAGCTTTCTTT. Residues: CASSPGGETEAFF. This chain uses TRBV12-3 or TRBV12-4 with TRBJ1-1; 7 nucleotides align to TRBD1. The CDR3 is made up of 13 amino acids. The trim removed 5 bases at V and 5 bases at J, leaving 5 bases unmatched.